This T cell receptor (beta chain) was sequenced in a study of identical twins. TCRdb reprocessed the 5' RACE reads via MiXCR and lists one record per CDR3 protein. The data hold 1.5 million to 2 million distinct CDR3 sequences, with around 33% observed a single time. The clonotype originates from a newborn girl in good health. Sequenced sample: cord blood.

The CDR3 loop is CASSPRDRGNEQYF. The CDR3 DNA reads TGTGCCAGCTCACCGAGGGACAGGGGCAACGAGCAGTACTTC. V gene TRBV18 combines with J gene TRBJ2-7; 10 bases map to TRBD1. There are 14 residues in the CDR3. V shed 3 bases, J shed 5 bases, and the junction held 4 bases outside the gene matches. Germline V gene sequence: CDR1 KGHSH, CDR2 LQKENI.